This T cell receptor beta chain appears in the sequencing data of a study of blood T cell repertoires in COVID-19. Across the study: The samples span acute and convalescent COVID-19 from the United States, Italy and Spain.

This clone was observed a few times. Assay used: immunoSEQ multiplex PCR; TCRdb lists only in-frame clones, some missing. This repertoire shows roughly 100,000 clones, 80% to 90% found once; its top ten account for about 18%. The V end lost 6 bases, the J end lost 4 bases, and 6 bases lay between the germline ends. The CDR3 covers 11 residues. Germline V gene sequence: CDR1 MNHEY, CDR2 SVGEGT. V and J are TRBV6-2 or TRBV6-3 and TRBJ2-5; D unclear. The clonotype originates from a human donor in a cohort sampled during active COVID-19. The sequencing input was peripheral blood. Here the CDR3 DNA reads TGTGCCAGCAGCCGACTAGAGACCCAGTACTTC. Amino acids: CASSRLETQYF.